This record concerns one TCR beta chain sequence. As yet, its antigen is unknown. Sequencing used immunoSEQ multiplex PCR; TCRdb keeps in-frame clones, though not all of them. The data hold 50,000 to 65,000 clones, with about 82% observed a single time. The data belong to a study of T cells after posttransplantation cyclophosphamide. The CDR3 is 15 residues long. V shed 0 bases, J shed 2 bases, and the junction held 1 base outside the gene matches. CDR1 and CDR2 (germline): MRHNA, SNTAGT. The study's findings and limits: Later blood repertoires were often dominated by clones from the donor CD8+ memory compartment.

The chain combines TRBV6-4 with TRBJ2-3; 8 positions agree with TRBD2. Source material: PBMCs. The sequence was collected from a man younger than 40 with a blood cancer, CMV-positive, and with a related stem cell donor. This CDR3 is CASSDSAGATDTQYF. In DNA form, the CDR3 reads TGTGCCAGCAGTGACTCAGCGGGAGCCACAGATACGCAGTATTTT.